This TCR beta chain is drawn from a study of T cells after yellow fever vaccination (dated by TCRdb to between 2018 and 2021). As for the study more broadly: The SMART-Seq v4 Ultra Low Input RNA kit was used to prepare libraries from fractions with low cell numbers. To follow T-cell clones before and after primary and booster YFV17D yellow fever vaccination, bulk TCR alpha and beta repertoires were sequenced over time. Two healthy male donors, one aged 18 to 30 and one aged 30 to 40 years, were included in the cohort. Blood was drawn at multiple timepoints before and after primary and secondary immunization, with bulk PBMC replicates and cell subsets isolated. Overall study outcomes, separate from this receptor: The study included only a couple of donors, which limits how far the findings can be generalized. Compared with the primary T-cell response, the secondary T-cell response was weaker but faster, peaking on day 5 rather than day 15. FACS-sorted repertoires could contain abundant contaminating clonotypes from the bulk population, so computational filtering was required. After the booster, most clones that had expanded after primary vaccination were detected again (approximately 95% of CD4 and about 88% of CD8), suggesting broad maintenance of memory. A small share of clonotypes occurred in both CD4 and CD8 compartments, likely arising from convergent recombination.

For this chain, trimming is 8 bases at the V end and 5 bases at the J end, and the number of junction bases without a gene match is 15. CDR1 is given as SGHTA and CDR2 as FQGNSA, both from the germline V gene. Inclusive of the bounding cysteine and phenylalanine, the CDR3 is 16 residues long. CDR3 DNA only is kept here, 48 bases in frame from base 1. The sample's treatment or condition label, decoded: live attenuated yellow fever vaccine strain. At each blood-draw timepoint, two biological replicates of bulk PBMCs were collected. A standard Ficoll-Paque protocol was used to isolate PBMCs from peripheral blood. TriZol was used to extract RNA from bulk PBMCs, CD4 and CD8 fractions, and dextramer-positive and dextramer-negative fractions. Comment on this clonotype: Its recognized antigen is unknown. No much larger clone is present one base from it, and per-base qualities are unavailable.

TCRdb records Illumina NovaSeq 6000 as the sequencer. TCR cDNA was synthesized by 5'RACE template switching, through which a universal primer site and unique molecular identifiers were introduced. Priming of cDNA synthesis was performed from both the TCR alpha and TCR beta constant segments. Library amplification involved two PCR steps, and the second step added sample barcodes and sequencing adapters. Libraries were sequenced on Illumina HiSeq 2500 (2x100 bp) or NovaSeq (2x150 bp). Turning to the authors' computational methods: MIGEC handled demultiplexing of reads and collapsing into UMI consensus sequences, while MiXCR performed V(D)J alignment. Vaccine-responding clonotypes were defined with edgeR using replicate PBMC samples, requiring FDR below 0.01 and a log2 fold change above 5 up to day 15. CD4 or CD8 identity was assigned to each bulk clonotype according to whether the clonotype was present at higher abundance in the sequenced CD4 repertoire or the sequenced CD8 repertoire. The raw public data were reprocessed by TCRdb itself: fastp quality trimming at Q25, MiXCR clonotype calling, in-frame beta chains only. Identical CDR3 proteins give one entry, which carries the most common genes and DNA. The V and J calls and clone size come from TCRdb's table, not from the authors' own analysis. This sample has more than 300,000 distinct CDR3 sequences in its table, and 4% to 5.5% of those were observed once. The ten largest account for less than 20% of the sample.

This sequence was found in a man in his late teens or twenties who received the YFV17D yellow fever vaccine. Material: PBMCs, obtained 15 days after the yellow fever booster vaccination. Rearrangement joined TRBV7-2 to TRBJ2-5, with 9 bases in between that match TRBD2. The nucleotide sequence is TGTGCCAGCCGACCCAACCGCGGGGGGGCCGGTGAGACCCAGTACTTC. Its protein is CASRPNRGGAGETQYF.